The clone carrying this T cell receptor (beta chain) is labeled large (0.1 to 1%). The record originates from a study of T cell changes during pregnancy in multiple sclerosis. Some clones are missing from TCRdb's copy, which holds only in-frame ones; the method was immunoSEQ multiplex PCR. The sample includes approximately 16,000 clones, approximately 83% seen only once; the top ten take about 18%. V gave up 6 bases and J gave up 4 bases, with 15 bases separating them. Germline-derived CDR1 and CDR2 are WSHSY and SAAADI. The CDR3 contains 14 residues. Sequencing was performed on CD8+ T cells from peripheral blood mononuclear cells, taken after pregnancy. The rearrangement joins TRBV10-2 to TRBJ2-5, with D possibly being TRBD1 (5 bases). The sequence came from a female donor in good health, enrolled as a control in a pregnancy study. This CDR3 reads CASSVQVERETQYF. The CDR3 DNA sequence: TGCGCCAGCAGCGTACAGGTGGAGAGAGAGACCCAGTACTTC.